Described below is a single T cell receptor beta chain sequence and its context. Its specificity is unknown. The CDR3 length is 15 residues. The V and J ends lost 5 bases and 2 bases, in that order; junction bases with no gene match: 8. Germline V CDR1 and CDR2: SSHAT, FNYEAQ (reference sequence). This specimen belongs to a study of cytomegalovirus exposure and HLA in healthy donors. Background on the study: Out of about 180 million T cells, an earlier analysis found fewer than 140 million unique TCR beta sequences in total. The study, taken as a whole, reports: CMV antigen specificity of three CMV-associated chains was confirmed in vitro. Highly shared variants forming one cluster were likely a sequencing artifact. TCR beta V- and J-gene trimming, according to a later analysis, was linked to a missense DCLRE1C variant.

The study ran its PCR with 60 Vbeta and 13 Jbeta primers. Measured with immunoSEQ multiplex PCR; TCRdb has only the in-frame clones, and not every one. The sample lists over 150,000 clones, approximately 90% seen once, with 0.85% in the top ten. This TCR was sampled from a woman aged 25 to 39 in good health and CMV-seronegative. The J gene is TRBJ2-7, the V gene TRBV7-7; 8 positions match TRBD2. The sequencing sample was made of PBMCs. For the CDR3, the DNA is TGTGCCAGCAGCCCGTCAGCGGGAGTGACCTACGAGCAGTACTTC. Translation gives CASSPSAGVTYEQYF.